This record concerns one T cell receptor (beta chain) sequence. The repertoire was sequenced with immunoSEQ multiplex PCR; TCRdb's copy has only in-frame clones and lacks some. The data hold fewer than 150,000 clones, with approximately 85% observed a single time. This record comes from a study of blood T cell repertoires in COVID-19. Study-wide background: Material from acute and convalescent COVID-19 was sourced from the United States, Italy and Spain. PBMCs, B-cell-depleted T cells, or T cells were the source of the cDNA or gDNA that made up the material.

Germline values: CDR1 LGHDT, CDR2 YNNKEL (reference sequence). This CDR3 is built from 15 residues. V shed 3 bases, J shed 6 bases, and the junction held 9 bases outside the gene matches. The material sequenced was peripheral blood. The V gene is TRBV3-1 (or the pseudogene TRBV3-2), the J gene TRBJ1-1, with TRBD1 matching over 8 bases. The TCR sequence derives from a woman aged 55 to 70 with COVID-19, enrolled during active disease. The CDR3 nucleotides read TGTGCCAGCAGCCACGTACAGGGGGGTGGCGCTGAAGCTTTCTTT. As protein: CASSHVQGGGAEAFF.